This is a list of T cell receptor beta chains from one sample in a study of regulatory T cells in long-lasting Graves disease. TCRdb re-analysed the multiplex PCR reads in MiXCR, keeping a single row per CDR3 protein. The sample includes about 450,000 distinct CDR3 sequences, around 13% of them seen just once. This sample was also put to use in a study of T cells in Graves' hyperthyroidism and ophthalmopathy.

The source material was peripheral blood mononuclear cells (PBMCs), sampled at new diagnosis, from a patient treated with antithyroid drugs. These receptors were taken from a woman aged 50 to 65 with Graves disease. Both conserved end residues are part of each CDR3. Each record gives: clone size, V gene, J gene, D gene, CDR3 protein, CDR3 DNA. The D gene is left open where the match is weak. Size tells how often a clone was seen (once, few, many) or the class of an expanded clone, and some rows leave it out.

clone size: few; V gene: TRBV5-8; J gene: TRBJ1-2; D gene: .; CDR3 protein: CASSTGWEGVYGYTF; CDR3 DNA: TGTGCCAGCAGCACAGGGTGGGAAGGTGTCTATGGCTACACCTTC
clone size: many; V gene: TRBV28; J gene: TRBJ2-5; D gene: .; CDR3 protein: CATYTSRRGSETQYF; CDR3 DNA: TGTGCCACCTATACCTCAAGGCGGGGATCGGAGACCCAGTACTTC
clone size: .; V gene: TRBV6-2/TRBV6-3; J gene: TRBJ2-7; D gene: .; CDR3 protein: CASTPQGPGSDEQYF; CDR3 DNA: TGTGCCAGCACACCGCAGGGGCCTGGATCCGACGAGCAGTACTTC
clone size: many; V gene: TRBV7-8; J gene: TRBJ2-7; D gene: .; CDR3 protein: CASSYGTGAGYEQYF; CDR3 DNA: TGTGCCAGCAGCTATGGTACGGGGGCAGGATACGAGCAGTACTTC
clone size: many; V gene: TRBV2; J gene: TRBJ1-1; D gene: TRBD1; CDR3 protein: CASGRDRAPTEAFF; CDR3 DNA: TGTGCCAGCGGCCGGGACAGGGCTCCAACTGAAGCTTTCTTT
clone size: .; V gene: TRBV3-1; J gene: TRBJ1-3; D gene: .; CDR3 protein: CASRTTASGNTIYF; CDR3 DNA: TGTGCCAGCAGAACGACAGCCTCTGGAAACACCATATATTTT
clone size: .; V gene: TRBV20-1; J gene: TRBJ2-5; D gene: TRBD2; CDR3 protein: CSAPRGGTQETQYF; CDR3 DNA: TGCAGTGCTCCCCGGGGGGGGACTCAGGAGACCCAGTACTTC
clone size: many; V gene: TRBV12-5; J gene: TRBJ2-1; D gene: .; CDR3 protein: CASGLSGYNEQFF; CDR3 DNA: TGTGCTAGTGGTTTGAGCGGATACAATGAGCAGTTCTTC
clone size: many; V gene: TRBV2; J gene: TRBJ1-6; D gene: .; CDR3 protein: CASSSRLVDSPLHF; CDR3 DNA: TGTGCCAGCAGCAGCAGGCTGGTAGATTCACCCCTCCACTTT
clone size: many; V gene: TRBV7-3; J gene: TRBJ2-3; D gene: TRBD2; CDR3 protein: CASRLTSGVTDTQYF; CDR3 DNA: TGTGCCAGCAGATTGACTAGCGGGGTCACAGATACGCAGTATTTT
clone size: many; V gene: TRBV7-8; J gene: TRBJ1-5; D gene: .; CDR3 protein: CASSLPRRMDSNQPQHF; CDR3 DNA: TGTGCCAGCAGCTTACCCCGACGAATGGACAGCAATCAGCCCCAGCATTTT
clone size: .; V gene: TRBV7-9; J gene: TRBJ2-3; D gene: TRBD2; CDR3 protein: CASITSGGTSTDTQYF; CDR3 DNA: TGTGCCAGCATCACCTCGGGGGGGACTAGCACAGATACGCAGTATTTT
clone size: .; V gene: TRBV6-1; J gene: TRBJ1-2; D gene: .; CDR3 protein: CASSEAGNYGYTF; CDR3 DNA: TGTGCCAGCAGTGAAGCAGGAAACTATGGCTACACCTTC
clone size: many; V gene: TRBV12-3/TRBV12-4; J gene: TRBJ2-5; D gene: TRBD2; CDR3 protein: CASSTPGLVQETQYF; CDR3 DNA: TGTGCCAGCAGTACCCCCGGACTAGTCCAAGAGACCCAGTACTTC
clone size: .; V gene: TRBV19; J gene: TRBJ2-5; D gene: TRBD2; CDR3 protein: CASSAPPTSGGAAQYF; CDR3 DNA: TGTGCCAGTAGTGCCCCCCCCACTAGCGGGGGCGCGGCCCAGTACTTC
clone size: many; V gene: TRBV7-3; J gene: TRBJ2-4; D gene: .; CDR3 protein: CASSLTGPPADIQYF; CDR3 DNA: TGTGCCAGCAGCTTAACGGGACCTCCTGCGGACATTCAGTACTTC
clone size: few; V gene: TRBV30; J gene: TRBJ2-7; D gene: TRBD2; CDR3 protein: CAWSPRGGPQYF; CDR3 DNA: TGTGCCTGGAGCCCTCGGGGGGGGCCGCAGTACTTC
clone size: many; V gene: TRBV18; J gene: TRBJ1-1; D gene: .; CDR3 protein: CASSPLPQLGNTEAFF; CDR3 DNA: TGTGCCAGCTCACCGCTCCCTCAGTTAGGGAACACTGAAGCTTTCTTT
clone size: many; V gene: TRBV5-1; J gene: TRBJ2-2; D gene: .; CDR3 protein: CASSLEQITTGELFF; CDR3 DNA: TGCGCCAGCAGCTTGGAGCAGATAACCACCGGGGAGCTGTTTTTT
clone size: many; V gene: TRBV2; J gene: TRBJ2-3; D gene: TRBD1; CDR3 protein: CATSDRTNTDTQYF; CDR3 DNA: TGTGCCACCTCGGACAGGACGAACACAGATACGCAGTATTTT
clone size: many; V gene: TRBV7-8; J gene: TRBJ1-5; D gene: .; CDR3 protein: CASSLAGGADQPQHF; CDR3 DNA: TGTGCCAGCAGCTTAGCTGGGGGCGCAGATCAGCCCCAGCATTTT
clone size: few; V gene: TRBV6-2/TRBV6-3; J gene: TRBJ2-5; D gene: .; CDR3 protein: CATTRDQETQYF; CDR3 DNA: TGTGCCACTACCAGGGATCAAGAGACCCAGTACTTC
clone size: few; V gene: TRBV30; J gene: TRBJ2-1; D gene: .; CDR3 protein: CAWSPYNEQFF; CDR3 DNA: TGTGCCTGGAGTCCTTACAATGAGCAGTTCTTC
clone size: few; V gene: TRBV12-3/TRBV12-4; J gene: TRBJ2-3; D gene: .; CDR3 protein: CASSLWDGITDTQYF; CDR3 DNA: TGTGCCAGCAGTTTGTGGGACGGAATCACAGATACGCAGTATTTT
clone size: few; V gene: TRBV29-1; J gene: TRBJ1-5; D gene: .; CDR3 protein: CSVGQGNQPQHF; CDR3 DNA: TGCAGCGTTGGACAAGGCAATCAGCCCCAGCATTTT
clone size: many; V gene: TRBV20-1; J gene: TRBJ2-7; D gene: .; CDR3 protein: CSARDNFPRVSYEQYF; CDR3 DNA: TGCAGTGCTAGAGATAATTTTCCGCGGGTTTCCTACGAGCAGTACTTC
clone size: many; V gene: TRBV27; J gene: TRBJ1-4; D gene: .; CDR3 protein: CASSYRDTNEKLFF; CDR3 DNA: TGTGCCAGCAGTTACAGGGACACTAATGAAAAACTGTTTTTT
clone size: few; V gene: TRBV7-9; J gene: TRBJ2-5; D gene: .; CDR3 protein: CASSMVSQETQYF; CDR3 DNA: TGTGCCAGTAGTATGGTCAGCCAAGAGACCCAGTACTTC
clone size: .; V gene: TRBV5-1; J gene: TRBJ2-5; D gene: TRBD2; CDR3 protein: CASSPGLAGGRGETQYF; CDR3 DNA: TGCGCCAGCAGCCCAGGACTAGCGGGAGGACGTGGAGAGACCCAGTACTTC
clone size: .; V gene: TRBV12-3/TRBV12-4; J gene: TRBJ1-5; D gene: TRBD1; CDR3 protein: CASRKTGNEQPQHF; CDR3 DNA: TGTGCCAGCAGGAAGACAGGGAATGAGCAGCCCCAGCATTTT
clone size: few; V gene: TRBV3-1; J gene: TRBJ1-1; D gene: .; CDR3 protein: CASSQEDQNTEAFF; CDR3 DNA: TGTGCCAGCAGCCAGGAGGACCAGAACACTGAAGCTTTCTTT
clone size: few; V gene: TRBV28; J gene: TRBJ1-6; D gene: .; CDR3 protein: CASTPSTSGVNSPLHF; CDR3 DNA: TGTGCCAGCACCCCCTCGACTTCGGGGGTTAATTCACCCCTCCACTTT
clone size: .; V gene: TRBV6-1; J gene: TRBJ2-7; D gene: .; CDR3 protein: CASSQGFNYEQYF; CDR3 DNA: TGTGCCAGCAGCCAGGGATTCAACTACGAGCAGTACTTC
clone size: many; V gene: TRBV12-3/TRBV12-4; J gene: TRBJ1-4; D gene: .; CDR3 protein: CASSHPGHPNEKLFF; CDR3 DNA: TGTGCCAGCAGTCATCCGGGCCACCCTAATGAAAAACTGTTTTTT
clone size: many; V gene: TRBV28; J gene: TRBJ2-7; D gene: TRBD1; CDR3 protein: CASSSSTGAVSYEQYF; CDR3 DNA: TGTGCCAGCAGTTCGAGTACAGGGGCCGTATCCTACGAGCAGTACTTC
clone size: many; V gene: TRBV20-1; J gene: TRBJ2-3; D gene: TRBD2; CDR3 protein: CSATGTSGRGYDTQYF; CDR3 DNA: TGCAGTGCTACAGGGACTAGCGGTCGAGGCTATGATACGCAGTATTTT
clone size: .; V gene: TRBV5-1; J gene: TRBJ2-2; D gene: TRBD1; CDR3 protein: CASSLATGGPGTGELFF; CDR3 DNA: TGCGCCAGCAGCTTGGCCACAGGGGGTCCGGGCACCGGGGAGCTGTTTTTT
clone size: .; V gene: TRBV6-2/TRBV6-3; J gene: TRBJ2-1; D gene: .; CDR3 protein: CASGHNPLDIQREQFF; CDR3 DNA: TGTGCCAGCGGACACAACCCACTTGATATTCAACGTGAGCAGTTCTTC
clone size: many; V gene: TRBV28; J gene: TRBJ2-7; D gene: TRBD1; CDR3 protein: CASEGYRDRGTYEQYF; CDR3 DNA: TGTGCCAGCGAAGGGTATCGGGACAGGGGAACTTACGAGCAGTACTTC
clone size: many; V gene: TRBV11-2; J gene: TRBJ2-3; D gene: TRBD1; CDR3 protein: CASSSFRGRTDTQYF; CDR3 DNA: TGTGCCAGCAGCTCATTCAGGGGGCGGACAGATACGCAGTATTTT
clone size: .; V gene: TRBV18; J gene: TRBJ2-7; D gene: .; CDR3 protein: CASSPEGRAYEQYF; CDR3 DNA: TGTGCCAGCTCACCAGAGGGACGGGCCTACGAGCAGTACTTC